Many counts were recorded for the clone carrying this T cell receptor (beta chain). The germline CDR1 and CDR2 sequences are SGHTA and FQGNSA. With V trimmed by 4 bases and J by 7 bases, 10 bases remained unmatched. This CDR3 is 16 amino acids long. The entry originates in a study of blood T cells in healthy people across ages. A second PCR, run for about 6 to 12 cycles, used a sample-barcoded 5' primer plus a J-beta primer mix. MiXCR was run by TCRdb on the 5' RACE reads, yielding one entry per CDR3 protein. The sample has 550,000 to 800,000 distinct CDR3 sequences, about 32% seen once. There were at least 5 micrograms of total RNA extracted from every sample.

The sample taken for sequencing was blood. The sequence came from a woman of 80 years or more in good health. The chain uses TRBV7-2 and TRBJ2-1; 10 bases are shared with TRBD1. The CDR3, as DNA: TGTGCCAGCAGCTCGCCCCGGACAGGGGGAAGGAATGAGCAGTTCTTC. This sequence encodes CASSSPRTGGRNEQFF.